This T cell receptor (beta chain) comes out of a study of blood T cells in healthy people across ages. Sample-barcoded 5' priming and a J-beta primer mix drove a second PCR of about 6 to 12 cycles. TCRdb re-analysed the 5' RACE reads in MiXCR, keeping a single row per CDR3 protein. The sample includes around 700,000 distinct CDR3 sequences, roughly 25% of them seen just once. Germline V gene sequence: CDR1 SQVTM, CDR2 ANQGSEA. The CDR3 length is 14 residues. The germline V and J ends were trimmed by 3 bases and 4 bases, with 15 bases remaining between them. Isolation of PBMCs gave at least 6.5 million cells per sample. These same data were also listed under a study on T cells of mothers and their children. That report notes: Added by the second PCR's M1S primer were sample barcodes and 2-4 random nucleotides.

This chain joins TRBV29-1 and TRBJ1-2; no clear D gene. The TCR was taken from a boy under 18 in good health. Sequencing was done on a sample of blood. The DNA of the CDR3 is TGCAGCGTTGATTCTGGCAGGCCCCGCTATGGCTACACCTTC. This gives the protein CSVDSGRPRYGYTF.